Listed here are 25 T cell receptor beta chains from one sample, sequenced in a study of shared clonotypes between healthy human individuals. Assay used: immunoSEQ multiplex PCR; TCRdb lists only in-frame clones, some missing. The table lists some 2.3 million clones, 80% to 95% of them singletons, with 0.35% to 0.5% in the top ten. The sequenced sample was naive CD4+ T cells from PBMCs. Indicated subset: CD45RA+ positively selected. The origin of the receptors is a man aged 18 to 30 in good health. Some clones in this sample may be carry-over from other donors' samples.

The V gene is TRBV30, the J gene TRBJ2-3; the match to TRBD2 covers 9 bases. V lost 1 base to trimming and J lost 6 bases; unmatched junction nucleotides: 17. The CDR3 sequence is 18 residues long. Germline CDR1 and CDR2: GTSNPN and SVGIG (reference sequence). CDR3 loop: CAWSAPGLARTLADTQYF. The CDR3 nucleotides read TGTGCCTGGAGTGCCCCCGGACTAGCGAGGACCTTAGCGGATACGCAGTATTTT.

This clone was detected only once. The genes are TRBV4-1 and TRBJ2-6, with D possibly TRBD2 on 6 matching bases. Germline V CDR1 and CDR2: MGHRA, YSYEKL. The CDR3 has 16 amino acids. The V and J ends lost 1 base and 1 base respectively, with 8 bases between them. The CDR3 region has the DNA TGCGCCAGCAGCCAAGGGGAGGAATCTGGGGCCAACGTCCTGACTTTC. Translated: CASSQGEESGANVLTF.

The chain couples TRBV5-8 to TRBJ2-3; D is undetermined. Per germline, CDR1 SGHTS and CDR2 YDEGEE. The V end lost 4 bases, the J end lost 6 bases, and 12 bases lay between the germline ends. This CDR3 contains 13 residues. The CDR3 reads CASSVTSPDTQYF. Written as DNA, the CDR3 is TGTGCCAGCAGCGTGACCTCGCCGGATACGCAGTATTTT.

The gene calls are TRBV7-9 and TRBJ1-3; the D is unclear. V shed 4 bases and J shed 0 bases, with 13 bases lying between them. This CDR3 has 16 residues. The germline CDR1 and CDR2 sequences are SEHNR and FQNEAQ (reference sequence). CDR3: CASSSKKWNSGNTIYF. CDR3 nucleotides: TGTGCCAGCAGCTCCAAAAAATGGAACTCTGGAAACACCATATATTTT.

V is TRBV19 and J is TRBJ2-3, with TRBD2 matching over 12 bases. The CDR3 contains 16 residues. V dropped 5 bases and J dropped 0; count of bases not matched to a gene: 3. In germline, CDR1 is LNHDA, CDR2 SQIVND (reference sequence). CDR3 nucleotides: TGTGCCAGTAGTGCCCTAGCGGGAGGGAGCACAGATACGCAGTATTTT. This codes for CASSALAGGSTDTQYF.

The chain combines TRBV6-6 with TRBJ2-3, with 9 bases identical to TRBD1. From germline, CDR1 is MNHNY and CDR2 SVGAGI (reference sequence). Losses at the gene ends were 4 bases for V and 2 bases for J; bases not matched to a gene: 4. This CDR3 contains 15 residues. The chain's CDR3 is CASSWTGDTTDTQYF. The CDR3 DNA reads TGTGCCAGCAGTTGGACAGGGGATACCACAGATACGCAGTATTTT.

CDR3 in DNA: TGTGCCAGCAGCGTAACCGGGACTACACACAATGAGCAGTTCTTC. As protein: CASSVTGTTHNEQFF. This rearrangement joins TRBV7-2 to TRBJ2-1, with 7 positions matching TRBD2. This CDR3 has 15 residues. Germline loops: CDR1 SGHTA, CDR2 FQGNSA. After removal of 5 bases from V and 5 bases from J, the junction contained 9 bases not matched to a gene.

This rearrangement joins TRBV6-1 to TRBJ2-1, with 7 nucleotides matching TRBD2. Germline trimming cut 1 base from V and 5 bases from J; bases unmatched to any gene: 5. The CDR3 runs 15 residues. Germline lookup yields CDR1 MNHNS and CDR2 SASEGT. The CDR3 region has the DNA TGTGCCAGCAGTGAAGAGCCGGGAGGAAACAATGAGCAGTTCTTC. This sequence encodes CASSEEPGGNNEQFF.

The chain uses TRBV6-6 and TRBJ2-1; D is ambiguous. V gave up 0 bases and J gave up 7 bases, with 7 bases separating them. The CDR3 loop spans 13 amino acids. Germline-derived CDR1 and CDR2 are MNHNY and SVGAGI (reference sequence). DNA of the CDR3: TGTGCCAGCAGTTACTCTCAGTCTAATGAGCAGTTCTTC. It translates to CASSYSQSNEQFF.

The chain recombines TRBV6-1 with TRBJ1-2; D not certain. Germline assignment: CDR1 MNHNS and CDR2 SASEGT. The CDR3 runs to 10 residues. V lost 6 bases and J 8 bases, leaving 7 bases between the germline ends. This CDR3 is CASRDSGYTF. CDR3 DNA: TGTGCCAGCAGGGACTCGGGCTACACCTTC.

This sequence joins TRBV28 and TRBJ2-7; tentatively, D is TRBD1 (6 bases). The germline gives CDR1 MDHEN, CDR2 SYDVKM. The CDR3 spans 15 residues. Between the trimmed V and J ends, which lost 4 bases and 4 bases, there was a span of 17 bases. Here the CDR3 reads CASSYPGTPSYEQYF. The CDR3 nucleotides read TGTGCCAGCAGTTATCCCGGGACACCCTCGTACGAGCAGTACTTC. Full variable domain (outside the CDR3, taken from reference TRBV28 and TRBJ2-7): DVKVTQSSRYLVKRTGEKVFLECVQDMDHENMFWYRQDPGLGLRLIYFSYDVKMKEKGDIPEGYSVSREKKERFSLILESASTNQTSMYLCASSYPGTPSYEQYFGPGTRLTVT.

The CDR3 sequence is CASSQRLAGLNTDTQYF. CDR3 nucleotides: TGTGCCAGCAGCCAGAGATTAGCGGGACTAAACACAGATACGCAGTATTTT. The chain recombines TRBV4-2 with TRBJ2-3; 8 positions agree with TRBD2. CDR3 length: 17 amino acids. Germline V CDR1 and CDR2: LGHNA, YNFKEQ. V trimming: 3 bases; J trimming: 2 bases; junction bases outside the gene matches: 10.

The genes are TRBV28 and TRBJ2-3; 10 positions agree with TRBD2. CDR3 length equals 20 residues. J gave up 6 bases and V 1 base, and 19 bases lay outside the gene matches. CDR1 is MDHEN, CDR2 SYDVKM, per germline. The CDR3 DNA is TGTGCCAGCAGTTTATTCGCCCTAGCGGGAGTTAGGAAATGGGCGGATACGCAGTATTTT. The encoded protein is CASSLFALAGVRKWADTQYF.

Here the CDR3 reads CASSEVGAYEQYF. In DNA, the CDR3 is TGTGCCAGCAGTGAGGTAGGGGCCTACGAGCAGTACTTC. V gene TRBV6-1 combines with J gene TRBJ2-7, with a tentative D call TRBD1 (5 bases). Trimming shortened V by 3 bases and J by 2 bases, and 8 bases separated the two germline ends. The CDR3 spans 13 residues. CDR1 is MNHNS, CDR2 SASEGT, per germline.

The chain employs TRBV2 and TRBJ1-2; D may be TRBD1 (5 bases). The ends were cut back, 6 bases at V and 5 bases at J, with 13 bases in the middle. Germline V CDR1 and CDR2: SNHLY, FYNNEI. The CDR3 consists of 13 residues. The CDR3 loop is CASRWDSPYGYTF. The CDR3 nucleotides read TGTGCCAGCAGGTGGGACTCCCCATATGGCTACACCTTC.

The V gene is TRBV29-1, the J gene TRBJ2-1; a weak D match, TRBD1 (5 bases). The CDR3 contains 14 residues. Trimming pared 7 bases from V and 0 bases from J, leaving 13 bases between. Germline V CDR1 and CDR2: SQVTM, ANQGSEA. CDR3 DNA: TGCAGCGGTGGGTCTAGGGGCTCCTACAATGAGCAGTTCTTC. Translated: CSGGSRGSYNEQFF.

The rearrangement links TRBV7-9 to TRBJ2-7; D is unclear. Germline V CDR1 and CDR2: SEHNR, FQNEAQ (reference sequence). V lost 0 bases to trimming and J lost 6 bases, with 15 bases between them. The CDR3 sequence is 15 residues long. In nucleotides, the CDR3 is TGTGCCAGCAGCTTAGCGGTTGGCTCCCGGCCCGAGCAGTACTTC. Translation gives CASSLAVGSRPEQYF.

This clone showed up just once. Other DNA sequences of this sample code for an identical CDR3. The chain recombines TRBV5-1 with TRBJ2-3, with unresolved D. The germline V gene has CDR1 SGHRS and CDR2 YFSETQ. The germline V and J ends were trimmed by 0 bases and 3 bases, with 5 bases remaining between them. The CDR3 spans 13 residues. Here the CDR3 DNA reads TGCGCCAGCAGCTTGGGGTTTACAGATACGCAGTATTTT. Its translation is CASSLGFTDTQYF.

The V and J genes are TRBV7-9 and TRBJ2-1; possibly TRBD1 for D (7 bases). This CDR3 has 14 residues. CDR1 and CDR2 from the germline V gene are SEHNR and FQNEAQ (reference sequence). V lost 8 bases to trimming and J lost 8 bases, with 19 bases between them. This chain's CDR3 is CASGPRDSRDEQFF. CDR3 DNA: TGTGCCAGCGGGCCGCGGGACAGTAGGGATGAGCAGTTCTTC.

The CDR3 DNA reads TGTGCCAGCAGTCCGACCCCAGGGAACTATGGCTACACCTTC. Its protein is CASSPTPGNYGYTF. The chain has TRBV6-5 and TRBJ1-2; D is perhaps TRBD1 (5 bases). V was cut by 5 bases and J by 2 bases, with 12 bases left in between. CDR3 length: 14 amino acids. Germline V lookup: CDR1 MNHEY, CDR2 SVGAGI.

The chain couples TRBV10-3 to TRBJ2-3; D call uncertain. This CDR3 has 14 residues. Deletions cut 4 bases from V and 2 bases from J, with 10 bases between. Germline loops: CDR1 ENHRY, CDR2 SYGVKD. As DNA, the CDR3 is TGTGCCATCAGTGCAGGCAGTTCCACAGATACGCAGTATTTT. This translates into CAISAGSSTDTQYF.

The chain joins TRBV9 to TRBJ2-3; 7 bases line up with TRBD2. V lost 7 bases and J lost 2; bases outside the gene matches: 13. From germline, CDR1 is SGDLS and CDR2 YYNGEE. The CDR3 spans 16 residues. In DNA, the CDR3 is TGTGCCAGCTCACGAGGGGCTAGCGGTCCCACAGATACGCAGTATTTT. It specifies CASSRGASGPTDTQYF. Using reference TRBV9 and TRBJ2-3 for the parts outside the CDR3, the full variable domain is DSGVTQTPKHLITATGQRVTLRCSPRSGDLSVYWYQQSLDQGLQFLIQYYNGEERAKGNILERFSAQQFPDLHSELNLSSLELGDSALYFCASSRGASGPTDTQYFGPGTRLTVL.

Here the CDR3 reads CASSLRAGGGINQPQHF. In nucleotides, the CDR3 is TGTGCCAGCAGCTTAAGGGCTGGAGGGGGTATCAATCAGCCCCAGCATTTT. The chain has TRBV7-2 and TRBJ1-5, with D possibly matching TRBD1 (6 bases). The germline V and J ends were trimmed by 2 bases and 3 bases, with 17 bases remaining between them. CDR1 is SGHTA and CDR2 is FQGNSA in the germline V gene. CDR3 length equals 17 residues.

The chain carries TRBV9 and TRBJ2-3, with 11 nucleotides matching TRBD1. The length of the CDR3 is 16 residues. Germline loops: CDR1 SGDLS, CDR2 YYNGEE. Losses at the gene ends were 8 bases for V and 5 bases for J; bases not matched to a gene: 13. The CDR3 sequence: CASSVSGQGAIDTQYF. Here the CDR3 DNA reads TGTGCCAGTTCAGTGTCCGGACAGGGGGCCATAGATACGCAGTATTTT.

As concerns this clone: Additional DNA sequences in this sample encode the identical CDR3. V is TRBV27 and J is TRBJ2-2, with D unresolved. The CDR3 is 12 residues long. The germline V gene encodes CDR1 MNHEY and CDR2 SMNVEV (reference sequence). The ends were cut back, 5 bases at V and 3 bases at J, with 4 bases in the middle. CDR3 DNA: TGTGCCAGCAGTCCTTACACCGGGGAGCTGTTTTTT. Translating gives CASSPYTGELFF.